The 20 T cell receptor beta chains reported below all come from one sample, sequenced in a study of shared clonotypes between healthy human individuals. The repertoire was sequenced with immunoSEQ multiplex PCR; TCRdb's copy has only in-frame clones and lacks some. The table has about 1.1 million clones, around 82% seen once; the top ten hold 0.4% to 0.55%. The material sequenced was memory CD4+ T cells from PBMCs. Specified subset: CD45RA-negative fraction. The receptors shown here come from a man between 18 and 29 years old in good health. Some clones in this sample may be carry-over from other donors' samples.

About this clone itself: Because the CDR3 is missing its conserved closing phenylalanine or tryptophan, this is likely a read error. The J gene is TRBJ2-2, the V gene TRBV6-6, with 7 bases that match TRBD2. With V trimmed by 5 bases and J by 8 bases, 11 bases remained unmatched. Germline-derived CDR1 and CDR2 are MNHNY and SVGAGI (reference sequence). The CDR3 totals 15 residues. DNA for the CDR3: TGTGCCAGCAGTCAGGCGGGGGTACTCTCTGGGGAGCTGTTTTCT. Encoded protein: CASSQAGVLSGELFS.

CDR3 DNA sequence: TGTGCCAGCAGGCCATGGTTGGCGGGAGCCCTCAATGAGCAGTTCTTC. Its protein is CASRPWLAGALNEQFF. The chain combines TRBV28 with TRBJ2-1, with 7 bases that match TRBD2. CDR3 size: 16 residues. The junction had 14 bases not matched to a gene; V was cut back by 6 bases and J by 6 bases. Germline V CDR1 and CDR2: MDHEN, SYDVKM.

The chain is built from TRBV10-2 and TRBJ2-2; D unresolved. The germline CDR1 and CDR2 sequences are WSHSY and SAAADI. This CDR3 has 14 residues. Between the trimmed V and J ends, which lost 2 bases and 5 bases, there was a span of 9 bases. The CDR3 nucleotides are TGCGCCAGCAGTGAGAGGCAGAGTACCGGGGAGCTGTTTTTT. The encoded protein is CASSERQSTGELFF.

This clone was counted a few times. V gene TRBV28 combines with J gene TRBJ1-5, with TRBD1 identical over 8 bases. CDR1 and CDR2 (germline): MDHEN, SYDVKM. The junction had 8 bases not matched to a gene; V was cut back by 4 bases and J by 6 bases. This CDR3 spans 15 amino acids. CDR3 in DNA: TGTGCCAGCAGTTGGGGCAGGGGGCGCAGTCAGCCCCAGCATTTT. This sequence encodes CASSWGRGRSQPQHF.

V is TRBV5-1 and J is TRBJ2-7; 8 nucleotides agree with TRBD1. Germline lookup yields CDR1 SGHRS and CDR2 YFSETQ. The CDR3 is 15 residues long. V was clipped by 5 bases and J by 3 bases; unmatched bases: 10. The CDR3 loop is CASSLRTGSFYEQYF. DNA for the CDR3: TGCGCCAGCAGTCTGAGGACAGGGAGTTTCTACGAGCAGTACTTC.

This clone was detected many times. The rearrangement joins TRBV11-1 to TRBJ1-1; D gene uncertain. Germline lookup yields CDR1 SGHAT and CDR2 FQDESV (reference sequence). The length of the CDR3 is 17 residues. Deletions cut 0 bases from V and 3 bases from J, with 17 bases between. The CDR3 spells CASSLAMKRAGYTEAFF. In DNA, the CDR3 is TGTGCCAGCAGCTTAGCCATGAAGAGAGCCGGATACACTGAAGCTTTCTTT.

V is TRBV4-2 and J is TRBJ2-4; D uncertain. The CDR3 is made up of 15 amino acids. CDR1 and CDR2 from the germline V gene are LGHNA and YNFKEQ. Trimming cost V 4 bases and J 0 bases, with 10 bases left between them. The DNA of the CDR3 is TGTGCCAGCAGCCCAGCAGTTTTAGCCAAAAACATTCAGTACTTC. Amino acid sequence: CASSPAVLAKNIQYF.

The V call is TRBV6-1, the J call TRBJ1-1; perhaps TRBD1 as D (6 bases). Trimming removed 6 bases at V and 5 bases at J, with 19 bases between. The CDR3 has 15 amino acids. Germline CDR1 and CDR2: MNHNS and SASEGT. CDR3 nucleotide sequence: TGTGCCAGCAGATTAGCCCTGGGGGGCGGGACTGAAGCTTTCTTT. This translates into CASRLALGGGTEAFF.

The chain has TRBV7-9 and TRBJ1-1; D is possibly TRBD1 (5 bases). The CDR3 loop spans 15 amino acids. The germline V gene has CDR1 SEHNR and CDR2 FQNEAQ (reference sequence). Trimming pared 0 bases from V and 10 bases from J, leaving 18 bases between. CDR3 coding DNA: TGTGCCAGCAGCTTAGCCGTCATAGGGGTCCTTGGAGCTTTCTTT. Encoded protein: CASSLAVIGVLGAFF.

V is TRBV19 and J is TRBJ2-1; no firm D call. The CDR3 loop spans 9 amino acids. The germline CDR1 and CDR2 sequences are LNHDA and SQIVND (reference sequence). V was clipped by 10 bases and J by 10 bases, with 8 bases between them. CDR3 amino acids: CATPGEQFF. The DNA of the CDR3 is TGTGCCACTCCCGGGGAGCAGTTCTTC. Using reference TRBV19 and TRBJ2-1 for the parts outside the CDR3, the full variable domain is DGGITQSPKYLFRKEGQNVTLSCEQNLNHDAMYWYRQDPGQGLRLIYYSQIVNDFQKGDIAEGYSVSREKKESFPLTVTSAQKNPTAFYLCATPGEQFFGPGTRLTVL.

This chain links TRBV9 with TRBJ2-5; D not certain. The CDR3 loop spans 13 amino acids. Germline CDR1 and CDR2: SGDLS and YYNGEE. V was clipped by 0 bases and J by 5 bases, with 8 bases between them. The CDR3 is CASSVEEFETQYF. CDR3 in DNA: TGTGCCAGCAGCGTAGAAGAATTCGAGACCCAGTACTTC.

This clone was picked up many times. The chain is built from TRBV6-5 and TRBJ2-7; the D gene is possibly TRBD1 (6 bases). CDR3 size: 14 residues. Germline-derived CDR1 and CDR2 are MNHEY and SVGAGI. The V end was cut by 8 bases, the J end by 5 bases, with 19 bases between. The CDR3 is CASCHRDTADEQYF. The CDR3 nucleotides are TGTGCCAGCTGCCACCGGGACACCGCCGACGAGCAGTACTTC.

The chain recombines TRBV29-1 with TRBJ1-4, with D maybe TRBD1 (6 bases). The germline V gene has CDR1 SQVTM and CDR2 ANQGSEA. Trimming took 7 bases from V and 7 from J, leaving 13 bases between them. This CDR3 region has 12 residues. The CDR3 DNA follows: TGCAGCGGGAGGCAGGGGACTGAAAAACTGTTTTTT. Its translation is CSGRQGTEKLFF.

The chain couples TRBV5-1 to TRBJ2-3; the D is unclear. The V end was cut by 4 bases, the J end by 2 bases, with 11 bases between. Germline V gene data show CDR1 as SGHRS and CDR2 as YFSETQ. CDR3 length: 14 amino acids. The DNA of the CDR3 is TGCGCCAGCAGCCCTCCGGCGGCCACAGATACGCAGTATTTT. This sequence encodes CASSPPAATDTQYF.

CDR3 nucleotides: TGTGCCAGTAGGACAGGGGTAATTAACACTGAAGCTTTCTTT. This encodes CASRTGVINTEAFF. This chain links TRBV28 with TRBJ1-1; 9 nucleotides align to TRBD1. This CDR3 has 14 residues. V lost 9 bases, J lost 2 bases, and 7 bases stayed unmatched. CDR1 and CDR2 (germline): MDHEN, SYDVKM. The full variable domain, its missing parts supplied by reference TRBV28 and TRBJ1-1, is DVKVTQSSRYLVKRTGEKVFLECVQDMDHENMFWYRQDPGLGLRLIYFSYDVKMKEKGDIPEGYSVSREKKERFSLILESASTNQTSMYLCASRTGVINTEAFFGQGTRLTVV.

This chain uses TRBV9 with TRBJ1-6, with 7 nucleotides matching TRBD1. Trimming cost V 3 bases and J 4 bases; bases outside gene matches: 4. This CDR3 comprises 15 residues. CDR1 and CDR2 from the germline V gene are SGDLS and YYNGEE. CDR3 bases: TGTGCCAGCAGCGCCAGACAGGGTTATAATTCACCCCTCCACTTT. This codes for CASSARQGYNSPLHF. The full variable domain, rest sourced from reference TRBV9 and TRBJ1-6, is DSGVTQTPKHLITATGQRVTLRCSPRSGDLSVYWYQQSLDQGLQFLIQYYNGEERAKGNILERFSAQQFPDLHSELNLSSLELGDSALYFCASSARQGYNSPLHFGNGTRLTVT.

The CDR3 DNA reads TGTGCCAGCAGTGTACAGGAAAACTATGGCTACACCTTC. Protein product: CASSVQENYGYTF. V gene TRBV27 combines with J gene TRBJ1-2, with TRBD1 as a possible D gene (5 bases). The CDR3 contains 13 residues. Germline V gene sequence: CDR1 MNHEY, CDR2 SMNVEV (reference sequence). V shed 5 bases and J shed 2 bases, with 9 bases lying between them.

The DNA of the CDR3 is TGTGCCTGGAGTTCTGGGGCAGGGGAAGCTTTCTTT. Amino acid sequence: CAWSSGAGEAFF. The chain links TRBV30 to TRBJ1-1, with D perhaps matching TRBD1 (5 bases). The germline V gene encodes CDR1 GTSNPN and CDR2 SVGIG (reference sequence). The CDR3 length is 12 residues. V gave up 2 bases and J gave up 8 bases, with 12 bases separating them.

The J gene is TRBJ1-2, the V gene TRBV28; the D is unclear. V was clipped by 0 bases and J by 1 base, with 6 bases between them. CDR1 is MDHEN, CDR2 SYDVKM, per germline. The CDR3 contains 14 residues. The CDR3: CASSLWQLNYGYTF. The CDR3 DNA reads TGTGCCAGCAGTTTATGGCAGCTTAACTATGGCTACACCTTC.

The sample holds a few counts of this clone. The gene calls are TRBV9 and TRBJ2-7; tentative D call: TRBD1 (6 bases). The V and J ends lost 4 bases and 5 bases respectively, with 13 bases between them. CDR1 is SGDLS, CDR2 YYNGEE, per germline. This CDR3 has 13 amino acids. The CDR3 reads CASSPQGINEQYF. The CDR3 coding sequence is TGTGCCAGCAGCCCACAGGGAATCAACGAGCAGTACTTC.